Listed below are T cell receptor beta chains from one sample, sequenced in a study of PD-1 blockade in classical Hodgkin lymphoma. The table came from immunoSEQ multiplex PCR; TCRdb's copy has only in-frame clones and leaves some out. The data show over 14,000 clones, with more than 70% seen just once and 20% to 25% held by the top ten. Material: peripheral blood mononuclear cells (PBMCs), obtained before the second cycle of nivolumab. These receptors came from a human donor with classical Hodgkin lymphoma. Both conserved end residues are trimmed from each CDR3. Each record gives: CDR3 protein, V gene.

CDR3 protein: ASSLGTTNTEAF
V gene: TRBV18

CDR3 protein: ASSSAAGSYEQY
V gene: TRBV19

CDR3 protein: ASSLAPGALNTEAF
V gene: TRBV5-1

CDR3 protein: ASLGQINSPLH
V gene: TRBV7-2

CDR3 protein: ASTPYDSYEQY
V gene: TRBV2

CDR3 protein: ASSIRQRNTEAF
V gene: TRBV19

CDR3 protein: ASSPSGGTEAF
V gene: TRBV5-1

CDR3 protein: ASSSQGTGELF
V gene: TRBV2

CDR3 protein: ASSYGGGTEAF
V gene: TRBV6-5

CDR3 protein: ASKNRVMNEKLF
V gene: TRBV28

CDR3 protein: ASSLDLQGAKRYT
V gene: TRBV5-1

CDR3 protein: ASSIMPNQPQH
V gene: TRBV5-5

CDR3 protein: SVGKQGSMVGTQY
V gene: TRBV29-1

CDR3 protein: ASSDEQGYEQY
V gene: TRBV9

CDR3 protein: ASSPDIYGYT
V gene: TRBV5-1

CDR3 protein: ASSVALKGKGGNTIY
V gene: TRBV9

CDR3 protein: ASSLSTGSNQPQH
V gene: TRBV7-8

CDR3 protein: ASSFLSTGTIRYEQY
V gene: TRBV7-6

CDR3 protein: ASTGLEEKETQY
V gene: TRBV19

CDR3 protein: ASSPRRRNQPQH
V gene: TRBV27

CDR3 protein: ASSTQGLNTEAF
V gene: TRBV19

CDR3 protein: ASTLPGALPGNTIY
V gene: TRBV28

CDR3 protein: ASSLRQGGSYGNTIY
V gene: TRBV5-6

CDR3 protein: ASSPSGLNVRTDTQY
V gene: TRBV9

CDR3 protein: TSREQGPPTEAF
V gene: TRBV5-1

CDR3 protein: ASSYRDRGWYEQY
V gene: TRBV6-5

CDR3 protein: ASSLAGTRSTGELF
V gene: TRBV5-4

CDR3 protein: ASGLKGKLF
V gene: TRBV12-5

CDR3 protein: ASSMFQGVNNEQF
V gene: TRBV19

CDR3 protein: ASSTGQGSYNEQF
V gene: TRBV5-1

CDR3 protein: SVDRWETEAF
V gene: TRBV29-1

CDR3 protein: ASSSRDGQGGLYGYT
V gene: TRBV7-2

CDR3 protein: ASSLVGTVSYNEQF
V gene: TRBV11-2

CDR3 protein: SVVSPGETEAF
V gene: TRBV29-1

CDR3 protein: ASSQVWLNTEAF
V gene: TRBV4-1

CDR3 protein: ASLGQGHPEAF
V gene: TRBV7-9

CDR3 protein: ASTLRKGPGVDEQY
V gene: TRBV27

CDR3 protein: ASSVAGSREQY
V gene: TRBV9

CDR3 protein: ASWSGSSGNTIY
V gene: TRBV25-1

CDR3 protein: ASSASQADEKLF
V gene: TRBV2

CDR3 protein: SVEGWAGGLNTEAF
V gene: TRBV29-1

CDR3 protein: ASSKARTGREFGPLH
V gene: TRBV21-1

CDR3 protein: ASRAGTGGGELF
V gene: TRBV6-6

CDR3 protein: ASRRLVQETQY
V gene: TRBV6-5

CDR3 protein: ASSFLFSDRMNTEAF
V gene: TRBV27

CDR3 protein: ASKNQGAGGYT
V gene: TRBV6-6

CDR3 protein: ASSAEQGRLSPLH
V gene: TRBV9